The source of this TCR beta chain is a study of naive and memory T cell subsets. Whole-study findings and limits: Gini index rose across naive, CM, EM and EMRA in CD4 and CD8.

In germline, CDR1 is LNHNV, CDR2 YYDKDF (reference sequence). This CDR3 comprises 15 residues. With 0 bases removed from V and 2 bases from J, the gap between germline ends came to 11 bases. The beta constant-region primer was an equimolar mix of two oligonucleotides covering TRBC1 and TRBC2. A 12-nucleotide UMI and the SP2 primer were added to the cDNA 3' end by oligonucleotide ligation. TCRdb reprocessed the UMI-ligation and nested PCR reads with MiXCR, giving one entry per CDR3 protein. The data show tens of thousands of distinct CDR3 sequences, about an eighth seen once. Effector memory cells were sorted as CD45RA-CD27-, EMRA cells as CD45RA+CD27-. There are a few counts of this clonotype. Its antigen is as yet unknown.

The chain has TRBV15 and TRBJ2-7; perhaps TRBD2 as D (6 bases). The sequence was collected from a human donor in good health. The source material was effector memory CD4+ T cells from blood. Specified subset: effector memory, CD45RA- CD27-. In DNA form, the CDR3 reads TGTGCCACCAGCAGAGAAACGCGGGGCCCCTACGAGCAGTACTTC. Translation gives CATSRETRGPYEQYF. Complete variable domain (other parts from reference TRBV15 and TRBJ2-7): DAMVIQNPRYQVTQFGKPVTLSCSQTLNHNVMYWYQQKSSQAPKLLFHYYDKDFNNEADTPDNFQSRRPNTSFCFLDIRSPGLGDTAMYLCATSRETRGPYEQYFGPGTRLTVT.